This T cell receptor beta chain was recovered during a study of blood T cell repertoires in COVID-19. Study as a whole: Samples came from the United States, Italy and Spain, spanning acute and convalescent COVID-19. T cells, B-cell-depleted T cells, or PBMCs supplied cDNA or gDNA.

Per germline, CDR1 KGHSH and CDR2 LQKENI. This CDR3 is 14 amino acids long. Germline trimming cut 6 bases from V and 8 bases from J; bases unmatched to any gene: 8. In the original workflow: How many nucleated cells were present was estimated from reference gene primer amplification. Generated by immunoSEQ multiplex PCR, the TCRdb table keeps only in-frame clones and is missing some. The V and J calls and the clone size are those of that table, but D and trimming were determined from the DNA. The sample lists about 250,000 clones, about four fifths occurring once. The chain has TRBV18 and TRBJ1-2, with 11 positions matching TRBD1. This TCR came from an older man with acute or convalescent COVID-19. The source material was peripheral blood. DNA for the CDR3: TGTGCCAGCTCTACGGGGACAGGGGGTGTAGGCTACACCTTC. Translation gives CASSTGTGGVGYTF.